Sequencing of this TCR beta chain was carried out in a study of cytomegalovirus exposure and HLA in healthy donors. Whole-study findings and limits: As immune exposure information, only CMV serostatus was available. Later analysis placed DRB1 highest and HLA-C lowest in TCR association rates, which differed by HLA locus.

Of note for this clone: What it recognizes is unknown.

Primers: 60 Vbeta forward and 13 Jbeta reverse. Measured with immunoSEQ multiplex PCR; TCRdb has only the in-frame clones, and not every one. Here the sample spans 65,000 to 95,000 clones, less than 80% being singletons. V was clipped by 2 bases and J by 2 bases, with 13 bases between them. The CDR3 contains 16 residues. Germline assignment: CDR1 PRHDT and CDR2 FYEKMQ (reference sequence). All the people who gave samples were healthy bone marrow donors. The TCR comes from a human donor in good health. This chain joins TRBV13 and TRBJ1-5, with D possibly matching TRBD1 (5 bases). The sequencing sample was made of PBMCs. The chain's CDR3 is CASSLRQGRGNQPQHF. The DNA of the CDR3 is TGTGCCAGCAGCTTACGGCAGGGTAGGGGCAATCAGCCCCAGCATTTT.